These 26 T cell receptor beta chains came from one sample sequenced in a study of regulatory T cells in long-lasting Graves disease. Researchers made TCR beta libraries by using iRepertoire HTBI primers and running Arm-PCR on CDR3 regions. TCRdb analysed the multiplex PCR reads with MiXCR anew, one entry per CDR3 protein. The data hold 550,000 to 650,000 distinct CDR3 sequences, with roughly 15% observed a single time. Stated time point: newly diagnosed GD, antithyroid drugs for less than 3 months. PBMC RNA served as the TCR library source. The same sample was also studied in work on T cells in Graves' hyperthyroidism and ophthalmopathy.

This specimen was peripheral blood mononuclear cells (PBMCs), taken at new diagnosis, from a patient treated with antithyroid drugs. The source of these receptors is a man between 18 and 29 years old with Graves disease.

The sample holds many counts of this clonotype. V usage is TRBV2 and J usage is TRBJ1-1; unclear D gene. The ends were cut back, 9 bases at V and 4 bases at J, with 9 bases in the middle. CDR1 SNHLY and CDR2 FYNNEI come from the germline V gene. This CDR3 has 11 amino acids. The CDR3 region has the DNA TGTGCCAGTGCTCGGGCCACTGAAGCTTTCTTT. Protein: CASARATEAFF.

Many counts were recorded for this clonotype. The chain employs TRBV11-2 and TRBJ2-7; 7 nucleotides line up with TRBD2. The V segment lost 3 bases and the J segment 2 bases; nucleotides outside the gene matches: 7. Germline V gene data show CDR1 as SGHAT and CDR2 as FQNNGV. This CDR3 comprises 15 residues. Here the CDR3 DNA reads TGTGCCAGCAGCTTTGGAGCGGGAAAAGCCTACGAGCAGTACTTC. This translates into CASSFGAGKAYEQYF.

This clonotype came up many times. The V and J genes are TRBV7-3 and TRBJ2-5, with TRBD2 identical over 8 bases. The length of the CDR3 is 14 residues. The J segment lost 7 bases and the V segment lost 0 bases, leaving 4 bases of the junction unmatched. Per the germline V gene, CDR1 is SGHTA and CDR2 is FQGTGA. The CDR3 DNA is TGTGCCAGCAGCTTAACCGGGGGGGGTTCGACCCAGTACTTC. It codes for CASSLTGGGSTQYF.

This clonotype was seen a few times. This rearrangement joins TRBV18 to TRBJ2-5, with TRBD2 matching over 7 bases. Germline V gives CDR1 KGHSH, CDR2 LQKENI. The length of the CDR3 is 15 residues. The junction had 10 bases not matched to a gene; V was cut back by 4 bases and J by 5 bases. The CDR3 DNA follows: TGTGCCAGCTCACTCGGGACTAACTTAGGGGAGACCCAGTACTTC. As protein: CASSLGTNLGETQYF.

The gene calls are TRBV27 and TRBJ2-1; TRBD1 matches at 7 bases. CDR1 and CDR2 from the germline V gene are MNHEY and SMNVEV (reference sequence). V gave up 2 bases and J gave up 2 bases; unmatched junction bases: 3. This CDR3 contains 15 residues. This CDR3 is CASSLGDRPYNEQFF. The CDR3 region has the DNA TGTGCCAGCAGTTTAGGGGACAGACCCTACAATGAGCAGTTCTTC.

This clonotype was picked up many times. This rearrangement joins TRBV6-2 or TRBV6-3 to TRBJ2-7, with D tentatively TRBD1 (6 bases). CDR1 is MNHEY, CDR2 SVGEGT, per germline. This CDR3 has 15 residues. Deletions cut 8 bases from V and 3 bases from J, with 20 bases between. The CDR3 is CASQQDRSMDYEQYF. The CDR3, as DNA: TGTGCCAGCCAGCAAGACAGGTCGATGGACTACGAGCAGTACTTC.

The CDR3 DNA sequence: TGTGCCAGCACCCGGCCCGGGGGCGGGTACGAGCAGTACTTC. It specifies CASTRPGGGYEQYF. V usage is TRBV28 and J usage is TRBJ2-7; D assignment may be TRBD1 or TRBD2 (6 bases each). Per germline, CDR1 MDHEN and CDR2 SYDVKM. The CDR3 sequence is 14 residues long. Trimming left V 7 bases short and J 4 bases short, with 17 bases between. Full variable domain (outside the CDR3, taken from reference TRBV28 and TRBJ2-7): DVKVTQSSRYLVKRTGEKVFLECVQDMDHENMFWYRQDPGLGLRLIYFSYDVKMKEKGDIPEGYSVSREKKERFSLILESASTNQTSMYLCASTRPGGGYEQYFGPGTRLTVT.

The genes are TRBV5-1 and TRBJ1-1, with a tentative D call TRBD1 (5 bases). Trimming took 5 bases from V and 4 from J, leaving 12 bases between them. The CDR3 runs to 13 residues. Germline V gives CDR1 SGHRS, CDR2 YFSETQ. CDR3 DNA sequence: TGCGCCAGCAGGACACAGGCGGGCACTGAAGCTTTCTTT. Its protein product is CASRTQAGTEAFF.

This clonotype was observed a handful of times. The V and J genes are TRBV4-1 and TRBJ1-5, with 7 bases fitting TRBD1. The CDR3 length is 15 residues. The germline CDR1 and CDR2 sequences are MGHRA and YSYEKL. Germline trimming cut 4 bases from V and 7 bases from J; bases unmatched to any gene: 10. The CDR3 nucleotides read TGCGCCAGCAGCCGCAACGACAGGGAGGGCCAGCCCCAGCATTTT. This gives the protein CASSRNDREGQPQHF.

This chain uses TRBV27 with TRBJ2-7; the match to TRBD1 covers 11 bases. Germline trimming cut 6 bases from V and 5 bases from J; bases unmatched to any gene: 12. Germline loops: CDR1 MNHEY, CDR2 SMNVEV (reference sequence). The CDR3 covers 16 residues. The CDR3 region is CASSRLDRGLGHEQYF. CDR3 nucleotides: TGTGCCAGCAGCCGACTGGACAGGGGGCTTGGCCACGAGCAGTACTTC.

On this clonotype itself: A much bigger clone sits one base away, suggesting this may be a read error. This rearrangement joins TRBV28 to TRBJ2-1, with D perhaps matching TRBD2 (6 bases). The CDR3 spans 14 residues. CDR1 is MDHEN and CDR2 is SYDVKM in the germline V gene. V dropped 2 bases and J dropped 10 bases, with 15 bases sitting between them. This chain's CDR3 is CASSLDREPWEQFF. In nucleotides, the CDR3 is TGTGCCAGCAGTTTAGATCGGGAGCCTTGGGAGCAGTTCTTC.

With respect to this clonotype: This may be a read error: a much more frequent sequence differs by one nucleotide. Since the CDR3 does not end with the conserved phenylalanine or tryptophan, this likely comes from a read error. J is TRBJ2-4 and V is TRBV7-9, with a weak D call TRBD2 (5 bases). Germline V gene sequence: CDR1 SEHNR, CDR2 FQNEAQ (reference sequence). V lost 5 bases to trimming and J lost 5 bases, with 16 bases between them. CDR3 size: 15 residues. The CDR3 here is CASSQDGVDQNIQYY. As DNA, the CDR3 is TGTGCCAGCAGCCAGGACGGGGTAGACCAAAACATTCAGTACTAC.

The genes are TRBV2 and TRBJ2-4; 10 bases align to TRBD2. CDR1 and CDR2 (germline): SNHLY, FYNNEI. This CDR3 spans 13 amino acids. V was pared by 6 bases and J by 6 bases, with 2 bases of the junction left unmatched. The CDR3 reads CASRLAGGNIQYF. The CDR3 DNA follows: TGTGCCAGCAGGTTAGCGGGAGGAAACATTCAGTACTTC.

Only a few counts were recorded for this clonotype. This rearrangement joins TRBV12-3 or TRBV12-4 to TRBJ2-4; no clear D. V dropped 1 base and J dropped 0 bases, with 10 bases sitting between them. The CDR3 consists of 16 residues. The CDR3 DNA sequence: TGTGCCAGCAGTTTAGGAACATCCGTAGCCAAAAACATTCAGTACTTC. Its protein is CASSLGTSVAKNIQYF.

This clonotype was found a few times. A much larger clone lies a single base off, so this may be a read error. V gene TRBV11-2 combines with J gene TRBJ2-7; 8 nucleotides agree with TRBD1. The CDR3 totals 15 residues. CDR1 is SGHAT, CDR2 FQNNGV, per germline. V lost 3 bases to trimming and J lost 0 bases; unmatched junction nucleotides: 4. The CDR3 protein is CASSFRTGNSYEQYF. For the CDR3, the DNA is TGTGCCAGCAGCTTCAGGACAGGGAACTCCTACGAGCAGTACTTC.

This clonotype was counted ten times or more. The rearrangement links TRBV28 to TRBJ2-1, with D possibly matching TRBD2 (6 bases). This CDR3 spans 14 amino acids. CDR1 and CDR2 from the germline V gene are MDHEN and SYDVKM. Trimming cost V 5 bases and J 4 bases, with 12 bases left between them. CDR3 in DNA: TGTGCCAGCAGTGCTCTAGCGCCATACAATGAGCAGTTCTTC. Residues: CASSALAPYNEQFF.

V is TRBV6-5 and J is TRBJ2-2; D not resolved. Germline V gene sequence: CDR1 MNHEY, CDR2 SVGAGI. CDR3 length: 13 residues. The V end lost 3 bases, the J end lost 4 bases, and 6 bases lay between the germline ends. CDR3 in amino acids: CASSYMSTGELFF. In nucleotides, the CDR3 is TGTGCCAGCAGTTATATGAGCACCGGGGAGCTGTTTTTT.

This clonotype was counted at least ten times. V gene TRBV12-3 or TRBV12-4 combines with J gene TRBJ2-3, with a possible D match to TRBD2 (7 bases). The germline V and J ends were trimmed by 4 bases and 2 bases, with 13 bases remaining between them. The CDR3 length is 15 residues. CDR3 DNA sequence: TGTGCCAGCAGTTCGGGGGGCCTTATCACAGATACGCAGTATTTT. Translating gives CASSSGGLITDTQYF.

The V call is TRBV5-1, the J call TRBJ2-7; possible D gene TRBD2, 5 bases. In germline, CDR1 is SGHRS, CDR2 YFSETQ. The CDR3 extends over 16 amino acids. Trimming stripped 6 bases from V and 2 bases from J, with 21 bases between. The CDR3 here is CASTQRTTHNPYEQYF. The DNA of the CDR3 is TGCGCCAGCACCCAGCGGACCACCCATAATCCCTACGAGCAGTACTTC.

J is TRBJ1-4 and V is TRBV12-3 or TRBV12-4; the match to TRBD1 covers 9 bases. V shed 6 bases and J 10 bases; nucleotides not matched to a gene: 6. The CDR3 runs to 13 residues. DNA of the CDR3: TGTGCCAGCAGCGCACAGGGGGCGAGAAAACTGTTTTTT. Translation: CASSAQGARKLFF.

Details on this clonotype: Just one base apart from a much larger clone, this may be a read error. CDR3 residues: CTSSQAGTGFNQPQHF. The CDR3 bases are TGTACCAGCAGCCAAGCAGGGACAGGGTTCAATCAGCCCCAGCATTTT. V and J are TRBV3-1 and TRBJ1-5; 9 positions match TRBD1. CDR3 length equals 16 residues. Germline V gives CDR1 LGHDT, CDR2 YNNKEL (reference sequence).

The table lists this clonotype with many counts. This chain links TRBV11-2 with TRBJ2-3; maybe TRBD2 (5 bases). The germline V gene has CDR1 SGHAT and CDR2 FQNNGV. This CDR3 is built from 14 residues. V shed 2 bases and J shed 4 bases, with 10 bases lying between them. The CDR3 here is CASSLTGRSDTQYF. As DNA, the CDR3 is TGTGCCAGCAGCTTAACGGGAAGATCAGATACGCAGTATTTT.

The chain employs TRBV18 and TRBJ2-3; 8 positions match TRBD1. The length of the CDR3 is 15 residues. Germline V CDR1 and CDR2: KGHSH, LQKENI. V lost 6 bases to trimming and J lost 4 bases; unmatched junction nucleotides: 9. CDR3 amino acids: CASSVRAGGADTQYF. Written as DNA, the CDR3 is TGTGCCAGCTCCGTTCGGGCAGGGGGCGCAGATACGCAGTATTTT. Supplemented by reference TRBV18 and TRBJ2-3, the full variable domain reads NAGVMQNPRHLVRRRGQEARLRCSPMKGHSHVYWYRQLPEEGLKFMVYLQKENIIDESGMPKERFSAEFPKEGPSILRIQQVVRGDSAAYFCASSVRAGGADTQYFGPGTRLTVL.

The chain links TRBV20-1 to TRBJ2-7; 7 bases are shared with TRBD2. The J segment lost 2 bases and the V segment lost 6 bases, leaving 10 bases of the junction unmatched. This CDR3 comprises 14 residues. Germline CDR1 DFQATT, CDR2 SNEGSKA (reference sequence). In nucleotides, the CDR3 is TGCAGTGCAGGAGGTAGCGGGTGGCCCTACGAGCAGTACTTC. Protein product: CSAGGSGWPYEQYF.

The chain has TRBV5-6 and TRBJ2-7, with TRBD1 matching over 8 bases. The CDR3 length is 14 residues. The V and J ends lost 4 bases and 3 bases, in that order; junction bases with no gene match: 6. From germline, CDR1 is SGHDT and CDR2 YYEEEE. The DNA for the CDR3 is TGTGCCAGCAGCGGGGACAGGACCTTCTACGAGCAGTACTTC. Translating gives CASSGDRTFYEQYF.

The CDR3 here is CASSFNQGGGYTF. In DNA, the CDR3 is TGTGCCAGCAGCTTTAATCAGGGCGGTGGCTACACCTTC. This chain connects TRBV7-9 to TRBJ1-2; weak D call: TRBD1 (5 bases). CDR1 and CDR2 from the germline V gene are SEHNR and FQNEAQ (reference sequence). Between the trimmed V and J ends, which lost 3 bases and 7 bases, there was a span of 12 bases. The CDR3 has 13 amino acids.